This record looks at one T cell receptor beta chain sequence and its context. This specimen belongs to a study of blood T cells in healthy people across ages. Trimming took 2 bases from V and 10 from J, leaving 15 bases between them. CDR3 size: 14 residues. CDR1 and CDR2 (germline): SGHRS, YFSETQ. It was with a sample-barcoded 5' primer and a J-beta primer mix that a second PCR of roughly 6 to 11 cycles was run. TCRdb itself ran the 5' RACE reads through MiXCR, one entry per CDR3 protein. The table includes about 680,000 distinct CDR3 sequences, around half detected once. The chain carries TRBV5-1 and TRBJ1-4, with D possibly being TRBD1 (6 bases). The sample was blood. This TCR derives from a woman aged 60-75 years in good health. This CDR3 is CASSFQGLVGKLFF. As DNA, the CDR3 is TGCGCCAGCAGCTTCCAGGGGCTAGTCGGAAAACTGTTTTTT.